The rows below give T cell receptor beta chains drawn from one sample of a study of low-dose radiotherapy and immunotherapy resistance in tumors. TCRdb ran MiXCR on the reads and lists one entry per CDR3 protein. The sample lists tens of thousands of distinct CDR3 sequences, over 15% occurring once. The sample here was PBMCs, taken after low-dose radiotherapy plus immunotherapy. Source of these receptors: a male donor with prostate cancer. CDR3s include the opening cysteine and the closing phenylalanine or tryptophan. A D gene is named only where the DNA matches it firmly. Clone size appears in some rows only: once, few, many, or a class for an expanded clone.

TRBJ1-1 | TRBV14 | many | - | CASSRTVNTEAFF | TGTGCCAGCAGCCGTACAGTGAACACTGAAGCTTTCTTT
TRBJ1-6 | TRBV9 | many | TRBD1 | CASSVQTGNSPLHF | TGTGCCAGCAGCGTCCAGACAGGGAATTCACCCCTCCACTTT
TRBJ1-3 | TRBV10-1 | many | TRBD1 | CAGPQGALRNTIYF | TGCGCCGGGCCCCAGGGGGCCCTACGAAACACCATATATTTT
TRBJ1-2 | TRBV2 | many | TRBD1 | CASREDRAFDYGYTF | TGTGCCAGCCGAGAGGACAGGGCTTTTGACTATGGCTACACCTTC
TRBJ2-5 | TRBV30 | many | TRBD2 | CAWSSGEETQYF | TGTGCCTGGAGTAGCGGGGAAGAGACCCAGTACTTC
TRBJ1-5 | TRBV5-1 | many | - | CASSRTGNQPQHF | TGCGCCAGCAGCCGGACGGGGAATCAGCCCCAGCATTTT
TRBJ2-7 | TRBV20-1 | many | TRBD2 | CSARHIPGLAETSHEQYF | TGCAGTGCTAGACATATCCCGGGCCTAGCGGAGACCTCCCACGAGCAGTACTTC
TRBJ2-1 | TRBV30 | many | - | CAWSPLVGEQFF | TGTGCCTGGAGTCCCCTTGTTGGGGAGCAGTTCTTC
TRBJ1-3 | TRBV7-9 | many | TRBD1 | CASGRGLIPGNTIYF | TGTGCCAGCGGGAGGGGGCTGATACCTGGAAACACCATATATTTT
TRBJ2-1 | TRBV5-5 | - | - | CASSLLIDNEQFF | TGTGCCAGCAGCTTGTTAATCGACAATGAGCAGTTCTTC
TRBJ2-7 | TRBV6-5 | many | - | CASSYSITSQRVYEQYF | TGTGCCAGCAGTTACTCGATTACCTCCCAGCGGGTGTACGAGCAGTACTTC
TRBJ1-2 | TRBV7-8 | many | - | CASSLVVGGRPGMTNYGYTF | TGTGCCAGCAGCTTAGTGGTGGGGGGGAGACCAGGGATGACTAACTATGGCTACACCTTC
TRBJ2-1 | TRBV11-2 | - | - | CASSSGRVNEQFF | TGTGCCAGCAGCTCGGGACGGGTCAATGAGCAGTTCTTC
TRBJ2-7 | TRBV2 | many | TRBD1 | CASVKGTGIGEQYF | TGTGCCAGCGTAAAAGGGACAGGGATCGGCGAGCAGTACTTC
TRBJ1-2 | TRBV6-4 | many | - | CASSDSPGAYGYTF | TGTGCCAGCAGTGACTCCCCCGGGGCCTATGGCTACACCTTC
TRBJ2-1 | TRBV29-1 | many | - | CSVETASALSDEQFF | TGCAGCGTTGAAACGGCCAGCGCTCTTAGCGATGAGCAGTTCTTC
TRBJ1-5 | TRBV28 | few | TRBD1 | CASNPGGTRQPQHF | TGTGCCAGCAATCCAGGGGGTACGAGACAGCCCCAGCATTTT
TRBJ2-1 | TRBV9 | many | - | CASSGTNYNEQFF | TGTGCCAGCAGCGGGACAAACTACAATGAGCAGTTCTTC
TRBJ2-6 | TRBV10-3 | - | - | CAISSRTATYSGANVLTF | TGTGCCATCAGTTCCCGGACAGCCACATACTCTGGGGCCAACGTCCTGACTTTC
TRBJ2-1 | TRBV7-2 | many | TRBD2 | CASVAGVSYNEQFF | TGTGCCAGCGTAGCGGGGGTTTCCTACAATGAGCAGTTCTTC
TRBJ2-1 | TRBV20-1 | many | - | CSAPRYNEQFF | TGCAGTGCACCCCGATACAATGAGCAGTTCTTC
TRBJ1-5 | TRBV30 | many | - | CAWSRQVDQPQHF | TGTGCCTGGAGTAGGCAGGTGGATCAGCCCCAGCATTTT
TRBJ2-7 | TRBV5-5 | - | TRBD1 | CASSLYGTGREQYF | TGTGCCAGCAGCCTATATGGGACAGGGCGGGAGCAGTACTTC
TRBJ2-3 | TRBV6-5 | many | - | CASSYGSRTDTQYF | TGTGCCAGCAGTTACGGCTCCCGCACAGATACGCAGTATTTT
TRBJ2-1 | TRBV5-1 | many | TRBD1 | CASSPTGYNEQFF | TGCGCCAGCAGCCCGACAGGGTACAATGAGCAGTTCTTC
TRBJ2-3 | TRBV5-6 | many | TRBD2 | CASQRGTSTDTQYF | TGTGCCAGCCAGCGGGGAACTAGCACAGATACGCAGTATTTT
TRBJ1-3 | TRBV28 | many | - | CASSITGYGNTIYF | TGTGCCAGCAGTATAACAGGGTACGGAAACACCATATATTTT
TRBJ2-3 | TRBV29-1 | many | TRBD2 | CSVWGLAGSTDTQYF | TGCAGCGTTTGGGGTTTAGCGGGGAGCACAGATACGCAGTATTTT
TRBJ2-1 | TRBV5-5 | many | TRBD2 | CASRSGLADNEQFF | TGTGCCAGCAGGTCCGGACTAGCGGATAATGAGCAGTTCTTC
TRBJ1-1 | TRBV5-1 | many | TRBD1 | CASRYTGDTEAFF | TGCGCCAGCAGATATACAGGGGACACTGAAGCTTTCTTT
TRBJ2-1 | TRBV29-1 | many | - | CSVEQSSYNEQFF | TGCAGCGTTGAGCAGAGCTCCTACAATGAGCAGTTCTTC
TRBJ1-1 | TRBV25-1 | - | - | CASSQGVLLGAFF | TGTGCCAGCAGTCAGGGCGTCCTCCTCGGGGCTTTCTTT
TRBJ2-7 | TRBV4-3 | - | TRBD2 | CASSPRGGRALDEQYF | TGCGCCAGCAGCCCTCGAGGCGGGAGGGCCCTCGACGAGCAGTACTTC
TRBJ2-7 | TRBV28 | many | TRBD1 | CASKKPGQGPSYEQYF | TGTGCCAGCAAAAAACCGGGACAGGGACCATCCTACGAGCAGTACTTC
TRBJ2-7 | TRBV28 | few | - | CASKARRFEYEQYF | TGTGCCAGCAAAGCCCGCCGTTTTGAGTACGAGCAGTACTTC
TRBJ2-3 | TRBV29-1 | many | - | CSVEGGGRGDTQYF | TGCAGCGTTGAGGGCGGAGGAAGAGGAGATACGCAGTATTTT
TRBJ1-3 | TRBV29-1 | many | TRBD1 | CSVVTGGSGNTIYF | TGCAGCGTGGTGACAGGGGGCTCTGGAAACACCATATATTTT
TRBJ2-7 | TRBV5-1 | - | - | CASTNQTSMYLCATTLAGSYEQYF | -